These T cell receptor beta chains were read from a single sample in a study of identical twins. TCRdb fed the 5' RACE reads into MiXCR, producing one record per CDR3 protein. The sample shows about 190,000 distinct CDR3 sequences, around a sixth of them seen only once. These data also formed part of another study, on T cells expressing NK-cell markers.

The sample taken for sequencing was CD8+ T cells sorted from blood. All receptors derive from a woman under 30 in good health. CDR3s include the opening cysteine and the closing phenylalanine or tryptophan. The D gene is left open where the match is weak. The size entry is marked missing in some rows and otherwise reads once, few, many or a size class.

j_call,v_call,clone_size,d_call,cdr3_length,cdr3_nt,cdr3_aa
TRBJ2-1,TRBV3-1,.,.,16,TGTGCCAGCAGCCAAGGGTTCGGGGTTCCGTACAATGAGCAGTTCTTC,CASSQGFGVPYNEQFF
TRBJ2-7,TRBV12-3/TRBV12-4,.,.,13,TGTGCCAGTTCTACGGGGGTCAGGGGCGAGCAGTACTTC,CASSTGVRGEQYF
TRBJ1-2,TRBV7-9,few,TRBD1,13,TGTGCCAGCAGCCGAGGACAGGCCTATGGCTACACCTTC,CASSRGQAYGYTF
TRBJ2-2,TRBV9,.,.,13,TGTGCCAGCAGCCCGCAGAACACCGGGGAGCTGTTTTTT,CASSPQNTGELFF
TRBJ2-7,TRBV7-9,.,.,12,TGTGCCAGCAGCTCTGGGGCCCCAACCAACCGCTTC,CASSSGAPTNRF
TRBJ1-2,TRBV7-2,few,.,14,TGTGCCAGCACCCACATACAGGGAAACTATGGCTACACCTTC,CASTHIQGNYGYTF
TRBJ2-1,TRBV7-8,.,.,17,TGTGCCAGCAGCCTTTCGAAGGGGGGAGGGCCGCCCAATGAGCAGTTCTTC,CASSLSKGGGPPNEQFF
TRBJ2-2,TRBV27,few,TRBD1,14,TGTGCCAGCAGTTTGGGACAGGGGGCCGGGGAGCTGTTTTTT,CASSLGQGAGELFF
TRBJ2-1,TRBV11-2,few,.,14,TGTGCCAGCAGCTTAGTCGACAGCTACAATGAGCAGTTCTTC,CASSLVDSYNEQFF
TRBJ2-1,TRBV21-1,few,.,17,TGTGCCAGCAGCACAACCCTTCCGGAGGGTAACTACAATGAGCAGTTCTTC,CASSTTLPEGNYNEQFF
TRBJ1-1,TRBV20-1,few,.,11,TGCAGTGCTAGAGACGTCGGCGGAGCTTTCTTT,CSARDVGGAFF
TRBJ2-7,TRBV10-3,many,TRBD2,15,TGTGCCATCAGTGAGTCGACTGGACTAGCCCACGAGCAGTACTTC,CAISESTGLAHEQYF
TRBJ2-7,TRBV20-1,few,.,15,TGCAGTGCTAGAGATCCCGGGGGAGCCTGGTACGAGCAGTACTTC,CSARDPGGAWYEQYF
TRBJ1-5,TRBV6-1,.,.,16,TGTGCCAGCAGTGAATGGTGGAGGGATAGCAATCAGCCCCAGCATTTT,CASSEWWRDSNQPQHF
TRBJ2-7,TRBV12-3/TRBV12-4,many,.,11,TGTGCCAGCCGGATAGGAGCCGAGCAGTACTTC,CASRIGAEQYF
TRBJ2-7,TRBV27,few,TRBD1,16,TGTGCCAGCAGTTTATTTCCGGGACAGGGGGTGTCAGAGCAGTACTTC,CASSLFPGQGVSEQYF
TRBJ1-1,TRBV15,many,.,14,TGTGCCACCAAATCGGTCTCACGGAACACTGAAGCTTTCTTT,CATKSVSRNTEAFF
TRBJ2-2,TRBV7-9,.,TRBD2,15,TGTGCCAGCAGCCCCGGGACTATTAACACCGGGGAGCTGTTTTTT,CASSPGTINTGELFF
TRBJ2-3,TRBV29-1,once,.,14,TGCAGCGCCCCGGGAAAAGAAGGAACAGATGCGCAGTATTTT,CSAPGKEGTDAQYF
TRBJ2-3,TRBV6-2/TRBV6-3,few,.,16,TGTGCCAGCAGTTACATATACGCGGACATCACAGATACGCAGTATTTT,CASSYIYADITDTQYF
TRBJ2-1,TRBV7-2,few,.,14,TGTGCCAGCAGCTGGGGAGCCCACCCACGTGAGCAGTTCTTC,CASSWGAHPREQFF
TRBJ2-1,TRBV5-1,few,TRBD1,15,TGCGCCAGCAGCTCGACAGGGGGTCGGGACAATGAGCAGTTCTTC,CASSSTGGRDNEQFF
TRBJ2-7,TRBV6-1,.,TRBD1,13,TGTGCCACTCCCGGGACAGGGACCTTCGAGCAGTACTTC,CATPGTGTFEQYF
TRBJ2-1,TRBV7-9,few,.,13,TGTGCCAGCAGAGGAGGAGTCCACAATGAGCAGTTCTTC,CASRGGVHNEQFF
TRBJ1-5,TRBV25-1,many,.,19,TGTGCCAGCAGTGAATTAGGGGTCGACAGGAGTTATAGCAATCAGCCCCAGCATTTT,CASSELGVDRSYSNQPQHF
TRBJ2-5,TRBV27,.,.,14,TGTGCCAGTTCGGCGGTCGAGCGTCAAGAGACCCAGTACTTC,CASSAVERQETQYF
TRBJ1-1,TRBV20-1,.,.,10,TGCAGTGCCCCCAAGCCTGAAGCTTTCTTT,CSAPKPEAFF